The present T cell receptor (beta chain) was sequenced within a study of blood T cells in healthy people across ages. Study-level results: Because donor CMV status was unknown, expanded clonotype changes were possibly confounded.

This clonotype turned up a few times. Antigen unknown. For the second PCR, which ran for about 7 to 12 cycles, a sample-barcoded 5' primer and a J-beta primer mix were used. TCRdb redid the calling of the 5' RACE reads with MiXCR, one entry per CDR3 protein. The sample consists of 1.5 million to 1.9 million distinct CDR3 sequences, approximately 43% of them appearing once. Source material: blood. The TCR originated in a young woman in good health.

CDR3 in DNA: TGTGCCAGCAGCGTAAGGCTATTAAACAATGAGCAGTTCTTC. This gives the protein CASSVRLLNNEQFF. The V and J genes are TRBV9 and TRBJ2-1; D gene uncertain. The CDR3 length is 14 residues. Germline values: CDR1 SGDLS, CDR2 YYNGEE. Trimming took off 1 base at V and 5 bases at J, with 10 bases between the two ends.